Here is one T cell receptor (beta chain) with its context. This sample was taken from a study of blood T cell repertoires in COVID-19. Study processing details: Quantification of nucleated cells was approximated via reference gene primer amplification. The table came from immunoSEQ multiplex PCR; TCRdb's copy has only in-frame clones and leaves some out. Clone size and V and J calls were adopted from that table, with D and trimming inferred from the DNA. The sample includes about 40,000 clones, roughly 87% seen only once; the top ten take about 8.8%. Germline assignment: CDR1 WNHNN and CDR2 SYGVQD (reference sequence). The germline V and J ends were trimmed by 0 bases and 7 bases, with 14 bases remaining between them. CDR3 length equals 15 residues.

Source material: peripheral blood. The chain links TRBV10-1 to TRBJ2-3, with D possibly being TRBD2 (5 bases). The TCR comes from a woman older than 75 with active COVID-19. The CDR3 DNA is TGCGCCAGCAGTGAGTCCGGGGATTCGGCTAATACGCAGTATTTT. It specifies CASSESGDSANTQYF.